This is a list of T cell receptor beta chains from one sample in a study of T cells in Graves' hyperthyroidism and ophthalmopathy. MiXCR, applied by TCRdb to the multiplex PCR reads, yields one record per CDR3 protein. The sample holds a few hundred thousand distinct CDR3 sequences, roughly 12% seen once. Sequencing was performed on blood. These receptors were taken from a man aged 25 to 45 with Graves' hyperthyroidism that later progressed to Graves' ophthalmopathy. The CDR3 runs from the conserved cysteine through the conserved F or W. Each record gives: clone size, J gene, D gene, V gene, CDR3 DNA, CDR3 protein. The D gene is left open where the match is weak. A row's size may be missing; if present it is once, few, many or a size class.

few | TRBJ1-1 | - | TRBV9 | TGTGCCAGCAGCGCCGGCTGGGTGATAACTGAAGCTTTCTTT | CASSAGWVITEAFF
many | TRBJ2-2 | TRBD2 | TRBV11-2 | TGTGCCAGCAGCTCGACTAGCGGGGGGTTAACCGGGGAGCTGTTTTTT | CASSSTSGGLTGELFF
- | TRBJ2-4 | - | TRBV10-3 | TGTGCCATCAGTGAGAACGGAGGGGTATGGAACATTCAGTACTTC | CAISENGGVWNIQYF
many | TRBJ2-7 | TRBD2 | TRBV28 | TGTGCCAGCAGTTTCCCTCGCGGGGGCTCCTACGAGCAGTACTTC | CASSFPRGGSYEQYF
many | TRBJ2-7 | - | TRBV6-1 | TGTGCCAGCAGCGTTCCGGGGCGCTACGAGCAGTACTTC | CASSVPGRYEQYF
- | TRBJ2-3 | - | TRBV6-1 | TGTGCCAGCAGGAGAGGGGTTGGAGATACGCAGTATTTT | CASRRGVGDTQYF
few | TRBJ1-3 | TRBD1 | TRBV12-3/TRBV12-4 | TGTGCCAGCAGAGGACAGGGAGGTGGAAACACCATATATTTT | CASRGQGGGNTIYF
few | TRBJ2-7 | TRBD1 | TRBV6-1 | TGTGCCAGCAATGACGGACAGGGTGTTCCCTACGAGCAGTACTTC | CASNDGQGVPYEQYF
few | TRBJ2-2 | - | TRBV7-3 | TGTGCCAGCAGCTTCCTAGGGAACACGAACACCGGGGAGCTGTTTTTT | CASSFLGNTNTGELFF
once | TRBJ1-6 | - | TRBV3-1 | TGTGCCAGCAGCCAGGTCGGACAGATGGATTCACCCCTCCACTTT | CASSQVGQMDSPLHF
many | TRBJ2-7 | - | TRBV12-3/TRBV12-4 | TGTGCCAGCAGTTTTGGTCTAGTCAACGAGCAGTACTTC | CASSFGLVNEQYF
many | TRBJ2-3 | - | TRBV20-1 | TGCAGTGCTAGAGAGGGGGATACGCAGTATTTT | CSAREGDTQYF
- | TRBJ1-1 | - | TRBV9 | TGTGCCAGCAGCGTAGGGGCGAATGAAGCTTTCTTT | CASSVGANEAFF
- | TRBJ1-1 | - | TRBV14 | TGTGCCAGCAGCCAATTTACAGGGTGGACTGAAGCTTTCTTT | CASSQFTGWTEAFF
many | TRBJ1-1 | - | TRBV27 | TGTGCCAGCAGAAAGACAGGATCGAACACTGAAGCTTTCTTT | CASRKTGSNTEAFF
many | TRBJ1-2 | TRBD1 | TRBV6-1 | TGTGCCAGCAAAAGACAGGGGGCGGCCTATGGCTACACCTTC | CASKRQGAAYGYTF
- | TRBJ2-1 | - | TRBV5-1 | TGCGCCAGCGGCTTGAGGGACACCTACAATGAGCAGTTCTTC | CASGLRDTYNEQFF
many | TRBJ1-1 | - | TRBV30 | TGTGCCTGGAGTACCAGGACAGTTCCTTTTGAAGCTTTCTTT | CAWSTRTVPFEAFF
few | TRBJ2-7 | TRBD1 | TRBV5-1 | TGCGCCAGCAGTGTGTATGGACAGGCCTCCTACGAGCAGTACTTC | CASSVYGQASYEQYF
many | TRBJ2-2 | TRBD1 | TRBV24-1 | TGTGCCACCGGGACAGCGAACACCGGGGAGCTGTTTTTT | CATGTANTGELFF